The 23 T cell receptor beta chains in this list originate from one sample, sequenced in a study of T cell responses to AZD1222 COVID-19 vaccine. TCRdb's copy holds only in-frame clones and misses some; the assay was immunoSEQ multiplex PCR. The data hold around 99,000 clones, with around 90% observed a single time. Sequences were derived from peripheral blood, sampled 28 days after the second AZD1222 dose. The receptors were gathered from an adult who received the AZD1222 COVID-19 vaccine.

V gene TRBV2 combines with J gene TRBJ2-7; D is possibly TRBD2 (5 bases). Germline assignment: CDR1 SNHLY and CDR2 FYNNEI. There are 15 residues in the CDR3. Trimming took off 6 bases at V and 2 bases at J, with 17 bases between the two ends. The CDR3 here is CASRRAGQAPYEQYF. CDR3 bases: TGTGCCAGCAGGAGGGCAGGCCAAGCGCCCTACGAGCAGTACTTC.

This chain links TRBV28 with TRBJ1-5; 9 nucleotides match TRBD1. Germline V gives CDR1 MDHEN, CDR2 SYDVKM. The CDR3 extends over 14 amino acids. V shed 3 bases, J shed 6 bases, and the junction held 3 bases outside the gene matches. The CDR3 here is CASSFDRGSQPQHF. CDR3 DNA: TGTGCCAGCAGTTTTGACAGGGGGAGTCAGCCCCAGCATTTT.

This chain joins TRBV18 and TRBJ1-1; weak D call: TRBD1 (6 bases). V was shortened by 5 bases and J by 5 bases, with 12 bases between the two germline ends. This CDR3 is built from 13 residues. From germline, CDR1 is KGHSH and CDR2 LQKENI. The CDR3: CASSSQGGTEAFF. CDR3 coding DNA: TGTGCCAGCTCATCACAGGGTGGAACTGAAGCTTTCTTT.

The chain carries TRBV4-1 and TRBJ1-2, with a tentative D call TRBD1 (5 bases). Trimming cost V 1 base and J 3 bases, with 15 bases left between them. Per germline, CDR1 MGHRA and CDR2 YSYEKL. The CDR3 is 16 amino acids. CDR3 DNA: TGCGCCAGCAGCCAAGCGGTTTTTCAGGGAGACTATGGCTACACCTTC. Translated: CASSQAVFQGDYGYTF.

This CDR3 is CATSDGHTDTQYF. The CDR3 DNA reads TGTGCCACCAGTGACGGACACACAGATACGCAGTATTTT. V gene TRBV24-1 combines with J gene TRBJ2-3; D is possibly TRBD1 (5 bases). CDR1 is KGHDR, CDR2 SFDVKD, per germline. This CDR3 is 13 amino acids long. V was trimmed by 4 bases and J by 2 bases, leaving 6 bases between them.

Only one count was recorded for this clone. The chain links TRBV7-2 to TRBJ1-5; the match to TRBD1 covers 8 bases. Per germline, CDR1 SGHTA and CDR2 FQGNSA. This CDR3 region has 16 residues. V lost 3 bases, J lost 6 bases, and 10 bases stayed unmatched. CDR3 DNA: TGTGCCAGCAGCTTCCGCTCGACAGGGGCGGGTCAGCCCCAGCATTTT. Translated: CASSFRSTGAGQPQHF.

The chain joins TRBV10-2 to TRBJ2-7, with D possibly TRBD1 on 5 matching bases. CDR1 WSHSY and CDR2 SAAADI come from the germline V gene. Trimming removed 2 bases from V and 5 bases from J, with 13 bases in between. CDR3 size: 14 residues. CDR3 bases: TGCGCCAGCAGTGAGAGGGGCAGGGTCCACGAGCAGTACTTC. Its translation: CASSERGRVHEQYF.

In DNA, the CDR3 is TGTGCCAGCAGACCGGGACAGAGTCTTAACTATGGCTACACCTTC. It yields the protein CASRPGQSLNYGYTF. This sequence joins TRBV6-5 and TRBJ1-2; TRBD1 matches at 7 bases. Germline loops: CDR1 MNHEY, CDR2 SVGAGI. CDR3 length equals 15 residues. The V and J ends lost 6 bases and 1 base, in that order; junction bases with no gene match: 8.

V is TRBV5-1 and J is TRBJ2-2; 7 bases map to TRBD2. The V gene's germline CDR1 is SGHRS and CDR2 YFSETQ. The CDR3 has 16 residues. The trim removed 3 bases at V and 4 bases at J, leaving 9 bases unmatched. The CDR3 DNA sequence: TGCGCCAGCAGCTGGACTCCGGGACTAACCACCGGGGAGCTGTTTTTT. Translated, it gives CASSWTPGLTTGELFF.

V is TRBV6-5 and J is TRBJ1-1; TRBD1 agrees at 7 bases. This CDR3 has 15 residues. From germline, CDR1 is MNHEY and CDR2 SVGAGI. V dropped 7 bases and J dropped 4; count of bases not matched to a gene: 12. DNA of the CDR3: TGTGCCAGCACCCAAGACAGGGCGGTATCCACTGAAGCTTTCTTT. This gives the protein CASTQDRAVSTEAFF.

This clone was observed once. The chain recombines TRBV6-1 with TRBJ1-6; perhaps TRBD1 as D (6 bases). The CDR3 sequence is 16 residues long. Trimming took 3 bases from V and 7 from J, leaving 16 bases between them. Germline-derived CDR1 and CDR2 are MNHNS and SASEGT. Written as DNA, the CDR3 is TGTGCCAGCAGTGACCTATCGGGACATAGAAATTCACCCCTCCACTTT. Translated, it gives CASSDLSGHRNSPLHF.

This clone was detected once. The V call is TRBV9, the J call TRBJ1-1, with D unresolved. The CDR3 consists of 13 residues. Germline CDR1 SGDLS, CDR2 YYNGEE. V dropped 4 bases and J dropped 3 bases, with 10 bases sitting between them. CDR3 DNA sequence: TGTGCCAGCAGCTTTACACCCGACACTGAAGCTTTCTTT. Translation gives CASSFTPDTEAFF.

The chain couples TRBV15 to TRBJ2-7, with TRBD2 matching 10 bases. Germline lookup yields CDR1 LNHNV and CDR2 YYDKDF (reference sequence). The CDR3 spans 15 residues. The V segment lost 6 bases and the J segment 4 bases; nucleotides outside the gene matches: 9. Here the CDR3 reads CATRISGGLVYEQYF. The CDR3, as DNA: TGTGCCACCAGGATTAGCGGGGGGCTTGTATACGAGCAGTACTTC.

The chain has TRBV6-2 or TRBV6-3 and TRBJ1-1, with a possible D match to TRBD1 (6 bases). Looked up from germline, CDR1 is MNHEY and CDR2 is SVGEGT. The CDR3 is made up of 15 amino acids. V was pared by 2 bases and J by 5 bases, with 15 bases between. CDR3 sequence (DNA): TGTGCCAGCAGTTACGCGCCTCGGGGGCGGACTGAAGCTTTCTTT. Residues: CASSYAPRGRTEAFF.

This chain joins TRBV7-8 and TRBJ1-2, with unresolved D. This CDR3 comprises 14 residues. The germline V and J ends were trimmed by 3 bases and 4 bases, with 12 bases remaining between them. Germline loops: CDR1 SGHVS, CDR2 FQNEAQ. CDR3: CASSFDTTSYGYTF. CDR3 bases: TGTGCCAGCAGCTTCGACACGACATCCTATGGCTACACCTTC.

V gene TRBV28 combines with J gene TRBJ1-1; TRBD1 might be the D (5 bases). Trimming removed 5 bases from V and 0 bases from J, with 13 bases in between. Looked up from germline, CDR1 is MDHEN and CDR2 is SYDVKM. The CDR3 contains 15 residues. This CDR3 reads CASSPPRGVNTEAFF. In nucleotides, the CDR3 is TGTGCCAGCAGTCCCCCCCGGGGGGTGAACACTGAAGCTTTCTTT. The full variable domain, its missing parts supplied by reference TRBV28 and TRBJ1-1, is DVKVTQSSRYLVKRTGEKVFLECVQDMDHENMFWYRQDPGLGLRLIYFSYDVKMKEKGDIPEGYSVSREKKERFSLILESASTNQTSMYLCASSPPRGVNTEAFFGQGTRLTVV.

The chain employs TRBV6-6 and TRBJ1-1, with D perhaps TRBD1 (5 bases). The V and J ends lost 10 bases and 4 bases respectively, with 13 bases between them. There are 12 residues in the CDR3. CDR1 is MNHNY and CDR2 is SVGAGI in the germline V gene (reference sequence). CDR3 sequence: CAISMGLTEAFF. DNA for the CDR3: TGTGCCATCTCGATGGGGCTCACTGAAGCTTTCTTT.

The chain couples TRBV10-1 to TRBJ2-3; 7 positions agree with TRBD1. The CDR3 runs 17 residues. The V and J ends lost 2 bases and 1 base, in that order; junction bases with no gene match: 9. Germline lookup yields CDR1 WNHNN and CDR2 SYGVQD (reference sequence). The CDR3 DNA sequence: TGCGCCAGCAGTGAGGGGCAGGGGGTCTTGGGCACAGATACGCAGTATTTT. Residues: CASSEGQGVLGTDTQYF.

The chain couples TRBV19 to TRBJ2-7; no definite D call. The CDR3 runs to 13 residues. Trimming took 3 bases from V and 0 from J, leaving 6 bases between them. Per germline, CDR1 LNHDA and CDR2 SQIVND (reference sequence). As DNA, the CDR3 is TGTGCCAGTAGTATTAACTTCTCCTACGAGCAGTACTTC. Translation gives CASSINFSYEQYF.

The rearrangement joins TRBV10-1 to TRBJ1-6, with a weak D call TRBD1 (5 bases). Germline CDR1 is WNHNN and CDR2 is SYGVQD (reference sequence). Trimming pared 6 bases from V and 7 bases from J, leaving 19 bases between. The CDR3 covers 16 residues. The CDR3 DNA sequence: TGCGCCAGCAGGGCACCCCTCGGGACTAAGAATTCACCCCTCCACTTT. Translating it yields CASRAPLGTKNSPLHF.

The V and J genes are TRBV5-4 and TRBJ2-1; 7 positions match TRBD1. Germline V lookup: CDR1 SGHNT, CDR2 YYREEE (reference sequence). The V and J ends lost 5 bases and 0 bases, in that order; junction bases with no gene match: 2. CDR3 length equals 14 residues. In DNA, the CDR3 is TGTGCCAGCAGGAGGGACAGCTCCTACAATGAGCAGTTCTTC. Its translation is CASRRDSSYNEQFF. The whole variable domain, remainder taken from reference TRBV5-4 and TRBJ2-1, is ETGVTQSPTHLIKTRGQQVTLRCSSQSGHNTVSWYQQALGQGPQFIFQYYREEENGRGNFPPRFSGLQFPNYSSELNVNALELDDSALYLCASRRDSSYNEQFFGPGTRLTVL.

The chain has TRBV5-1 and TRBJ2-7, with D possibly being TRBD1 (5 bases). The germline V gene encodes CDR1 SGHRS and CDR2 YFSETQ. The CDR3 loop spans 13 amino acids. Trimming took off 0 bases at V and 7 bases at J, with 11 bases between the two ends. CDR3 coding DNA: TGCGCCAGCAGCTTGGGTGGGGCTGGAGAGCAGTACTTC. Translating it yields CASSLGGAGEQYF.

The J gene is TRBJ1-6, the V gene TRBV9, with D hard to call. Germline values: CDR1 SGDLS, CDR2 YYNGEE. The CDR3 has 14 amino acids. Trimming took 0 bases from V and 10 from J, leaving 11 bases between them. The CDR3 is CASSVARADSPLHF. Written as DNA, the CDR3 is TGTGCCAGCAGCGTAGCTAGAGCAGACTCACCCCTCCACTTT.